This entry lists 32 T cell receptor beta chains sequenced from one sample in a study of CD8 T cells in Susac syndrome. Reverse transcription of about 0.5 to 1 ug RNA used random hexamers. MiXCR was run by TCRdb on the immunoSEQ multiplex PCR reads, yielding one entry per CDR3 protein. The sample lists under 200,000 distinct CDR3 sequences; 85% to 95% were seen once. The specimen was CD8+ T cells from PBMCs. Receptor source: a human donor with multiple sclerosis.

The V and J genes are TRBV5-6 and TRBJ2-1, with 7 bases that match TRBD2. J lost 6 bases, V lost 0 bases, and 6 bases had no gene match. Germline V CDR1 and CDR2: SGHDT, YYEEEE. The CDR3 totals 15 residues. CDR3 region: CASSLGGRRGNEQFF. The CDR3 DNA sequence: TGTGCCAGCAGCTTGGGCGGGAGACGGGGCAATGAGCAGTTCTTC.

The CDR3 loop reads CASSYSTLAGSNNEQFF. The CDR3 bases are TGTGCCAGCAGTTACTCGACTCTAGCGGGATCCAACAATGAGCAGTTCTTC. J is TRBJ2-1 and V is TRBV6-5; TRBD2 aligns across 9 bases. After removal of 0 bases from V and 5 bases from J, the junction contained 8 bases not matched to a gene. CDR3 size: 17 residues. Germline V gene sequence: CDR1 MNHEY, CDR2 SVGAGI.

CDR3 loop: CASSRTSSNQPQHF. The DNA of the CDR3 is TGTGCCAGCAGTAGGACATCTAGCAATCAGCCCCAGCATTTT. The rearrangement links TRBV27 to TRBJ1-5; D might be TRBD1 (5 bases). V lost 5 bases and J 0 bases, leaving 8 bases between the germline ends. Germline loops: CDR1 MNHEY, CDR2 SMNVEV (reference sequence). This CDR3 comprises 14 residues.

The CDR3 spells CASSQEELAGRVGQYF. The DNA for the CDR3 is TGTGCCAGCAGCCAAGAGGAATTAGCGGGACGCGTCGGGCAGTATTTT. The V call is TRBV3-1, the J call TRBJ2-3; 8 nucleotides agree with TRBD2. Germline loops: CDR1 LGHDT, CDR2 YNNKEL (reference sequence). V lost 0 bases to trimming and J lost 11 bases; unmatched junction nucleotides: 13. CDR3 length equals 16 residues.

This clonotype was recorded once. This chain links TRBV27 with TRBJ2-3; TRBD1 matches at 9 bases. CDR3 length equals 16 residues. With V trimmed by 1 base and J by 4 bases, 6 bases remained unmatched. CDR1 and CDR2 (germline): MNHEY, SMNVEV (reference sequence). CDR3 residues: CASSLFWDRAADTQYF. The CDR3 nucleotides read TGTGCCAGCAGTTTATTTTGGGACAGGGCAGCAGATACGCAGTATTTT.

The CDR3: CSVGDSAKNIQYF. As DNA, the CDR3 is TGCAGCGTTGGGGACTCAGCCAAAAACATTCAGTACTTC. This chain links TRBV29-1 with TRBJ2-4; the D gene is possibly TRBD2 (6 bases). This CDR3 is 13 amino acids long. Germline CDR1 and CDR2: SQVTM and ANQGSEA. V was trimmed by 4 bases and J by 0 bases, leaving 7 bases between them.

This sequence joins TRBV2 and TRBJ1-2; no definite D call. Trimming left V 5 bases short and J 5 bases short, with 12 bases between. CDR3 length: 13 residues. Germline loops: CDR1 SNHLY, CDR2 FYNNEI. CDR3 in DNA: TGTGCCAGCAGTCAAGACGTTCGATATGGCTACACCTTC. As protein: CASSQDVRYGYTF.

The chain employs TRBV20-1 and TRBJ2-5, with TRBD2 identical over 10 bases. Germline V gives CDR1 DFQATT, CDR2 SNEGSKA (reference sequence). Trimming at V came to 3 bases and at J to 5 bases, leaving 9 bases not matched to a gene. The CDR3 runs to 15 residues. CDR3 in amino acids: CSARDLAGEWETQYF. The CDR3 nucleotides read TGCAGTGCTAGGGACCTAGCGGGAGAATGGGAGACCCAGTACTTC.

The V and J genes are TRBV14 and TRBJ2-1; D gene unclear. V was clipped by 1 base and J by 6 bases, with 13 bases between them. Per germline, CDR1 SGHDN and CDR2 FVKESK. CDR3 length: 15 amino acids. The CDR3 sequence is CASSQGALVGNEQFF. CDR3 coding DNA: TGTGCCAGCAGCCAAGGTGCCCTAGTAGGCAATGAGCAGTTCTTC.

The V and J genes are TRBV28 and TRBJ2-1; D may be TRBD1 (5 bases). This CDR3 region has 14 residues. CDR1 is MDHEN and CDR2 is SYDVKM in the germline V gene. Trimming took off 3 bases at V and 6 bases at J, with 12 bases between the two ends. The chain's CDR3 is CASSFLGVLNEQFF. For the CDR3, the DNA is TGTGCCAGCAGTTTTTTAGGGGTGCTCAATGAGCAGTTCTTC.

This chain joins TRBV27 and TRBJ2-7; the match to TRBD1 covers 10 bases. From germline, CDR1 is MNHEY and CDR2 SMNVEV (reference sequence). The V gene end was trimmed by 5 bases and the J gene end by 1 base; junction bases not matched to a gene: 5. The CDR3 runs to 15 residues. CDR3 sequence: CASSEGQGISYEQYF. The CDR3 DNA reads as TGTGCCAGCAGTGAGGGACAGGGGATTTCCTACGAGCAGTACTTC.

The V and J genes are TRBV6-1 and TRBJ2-6, with TRBD1 as a possible D gene (5 bases). The V and J ends lost 6 bases and 0 bases respectively, with 15 bases between them. CDR1 MNHNS and CDR2 SASEGT come from the germline V gene. This CDR3 contains 17 residues. CDR3 residues: CASRALRQSSGANVLTF. The CDR3 nucleotides read TGTGCCAGCAGGGCTCTGCGACAGTCCTCTGGGGCCAACGTCCTGACTTTC.

In nucleotides, the CDR3 is TGTGCCAGCAGTGACACCGGGTTTCGCGAGACCCAGTACTTC. Translated: CASSDTGFRETQYF. The chain has TRBV6-6 and TRBJ2-5; unclear D gene. V was clipped by 5 bases and J by 5 bases, with 15 bases between them. Germline V gene sequence: CDR1 MNHNY, CDR2 SVGAGI (reference sequence). CDR3 length equals 14 residues.

V is TRBV27 and J is TRBJ1-5; D remains ambiguous. V was pared by 4 bases and J by 6 bases, with 10 bases between. The germline gives CDR1 MNHEY, CDR2 SMNVEV (reference sequence). The CDR3 totals 13 residues. The CDR3, as DNA: TGTGCCAGCAGTTGGGGAGTCCGTCAGCCCCAGCATTTT. It yields the protein CASSWGVRQPQHF.

This rearrangement joins TRBV2 to TRBJ2-1, with 12 bases fitting TRBD2. Germline-derived CDR1 and CDR2 are SNHLY and FYNNEI. Trimming removed 2 bases from V and 7 bases from J; junction bases left unmatched: 3. This CDR3 contains 15 residues. The CDR3 sequence: CASSELAGGRNEQFF. As DNA, the CDR3 is TGTGCCAGCAGTGAACTAGCGGGAGGGCGGAATGAGCAGTTCTTC.

This chain connects TRBV29-1 to TRBJ2-1, with TRBD2 matching 7 bases. The CDR3 is 16 amino acids. Looked up from germline, CDR1 is SQVTM and CDR2 is ANQGSEA. V was clipped by 1 base and J by 8 bases; unmatched bases: 14. Here the CDR3 reads CSVEGGADGLDYEQFF. The CDR3 DNA sequence: TGCAGCGTTGAAGGTGGGGCAGACGGACTAGATTATGAGCAGTTCTTC.

The V call is TRBV11-2, the J call TRBJ2-2, with unresolved D. Germline loops: CDR1 SGHAT, CDR2 FQNNGV. The CDR3 is made up of 11 amino acids. Trimming took off 8 bases at V and 7 bases at J, with 8 bases between the two ends. The CDR3 DNA reads as TGTGCCAGCTCTAATGTCGGGGAGCTGTTTTTT. Its protein is CASSNVGELFF.

The chain couples TRBV29-1 to TRBJ2-7, with D perhaps TRBD1 (6 bases). The CDR3 extends over 13 amino acids. Trimming pared 5 bases from V and 3 bases from J, leaving 14 bases between. The germline V gene encodes CDR1 SQVTM and CDR2 ANQGSEA. This CDR3 reads CSVLPGQHYEQYF. The CDR3 coding sequence is TGCAGCGTTCTCCCAGGACAGCACTACGAGCAGTACTTC.

V and J are TRBV9 and TRBJ2-7, with 9 bases lining up with TRBD2. Trimming cost V 0 bases and J 7 bases; bases outside gene matches: 20. Germline assignment: CDR1 SGDLS and CDR2 YYNGEE. The CDR3 has 19 residues. The CDR3 is CASSVGLAGFSPQSWEQYF. The CDR3, as DNA: TGTGCCAGCAGCGTAGGGCTAGCGGGATTTTCCCCCCAGTCGTGGGAGCAGTACTTC.

This chain connects TRBV20-1 to TRBJ2-3; 9 bases line up with TRBD1. V shed 6 bases and J 4 bases; nucleotides not matched to a gene: 8. The germline CDR1 and CDR2 sequences are DFQATT and SNEGSKA (reference sequence). This CDR3 is 14 amino acids long. The CDR3 here is CSAELGTGSDTQYF. The CDR3 DNA follows: TGCAGTGCCGAACTCGGGACAGGGTCAGATACGCAGTATTTT.

The J gene is TRBJ2-7, the V gene TRBV9; maybe TRBD1 (6 bases). In germline, CDR1 is SGDLS, CDR2 YYNGEE. The V gene lost 2 bases and the J gene lost 2 bases, with 11 bases spanning the gap. The CDR3 has 14 amino acids. CDR3 loop: CASSVGTGTYEQYF. The CDR3 DNA is TGTGCCAGCAGCGTGGGAACAGGGACCTACGAGCAGTACTTC.

V is TRBV20-1 and J is TRBJ2-7, with D possibly matching TRBD1 (5 bases). The CDR3 loop spans 14 amino acids. V was trimmed by 4 bases and J by 5 bases, leaving 18 bases between them. CDR1 and CDR2 from the germline V gene are DFQATT and SNEGSKA (reference sequence). The CDR3 spells CSATTSVRANEQYF. The CDR3 region has the DNA TGCAGTGCTACTACTTCGGTCAGGGCCAACGAGCAGTACTTC.

The CDR3 sequence is CSARDYNSNYGYTF. The CDR3 DNA reads as TGCAGTGCTAGAGATTATAACAGTAACTATGGCTACACCTTC. This chain joins TRBV20-1 and TRBJ1-2; D unresolved. The CDR3 runs to 14 residues. Trimming pared 0 bases from V and 1 base from J, leaving 9 bases between. Germline CDR1 is DFQATT and CDR2 is SNEGSKA (reference sequence).

V usage is TRBV20-1 and J usage is TRBJ2-1, with D perhaps assigned TRBD1 or TRBD2 (5 bases each). The length of the CDR3 is 16 residues. The V end lost 2 bases, the J end lost 7 bases, and 21 bases lay between the germline ends. Germline assignment: CDR1 DFQATT and CDR2 SNEGSKA (reference sequence). The CDR3 sequence: CSARMGVARTVNEQFF. The CDR3 DNA sequence: TGCAGTGCTAGAATGGGGGTGGCTAGAACTGTGAATGAGCAGTTCTTC.

The CDR3 protein is CASSFTGQQTKNIQYF. The CDR3 DNA follows: TGTGCCAGCAGCTTCACGGGACAGCAGACTAAAAACATTCAGTACTTC. The chain is built from TRBV13 and TRBJ2-4; 7 bases align to TRBD1. This CDR3 is 16 amino acids long. J lost 4 bases, V lost 3 bases, and 9 bases had no gene match. The germline V gene has CDR1 PRHDT and CDR2 FYEKMQ (reference sequence).

The chain has TRBV27 and TRBJ1-4, with D possibly TRBD1 on 5 matching bases. Germline CDR1 and CDR2: MNHEY and SMNVEV (reference sequence). The CDR3 covers 15 residues. Deletions cut 3 bases from V and 3 bases from J, with 11 bases between. The CDR3 nucleotides are TGTGCCAGCAGTTTCCCCCAGGGACCTAATGAAAAACTGTTTTTT. Protein product: CASSFPQGPNEKLFF.

The rearrangement joins TRBV3-1 to TRBJ2-7; 11 bases align to TRBD2. Germline-derived CDR1 and CDR2 are LGHDT and YNNKEL (reference sequence). This CDR3 spans 16 amino acids. V was pared by 3 bases and J by 4 bases, with 8 bases of the junction left unmatched. CDR3 in DNA: TGTGCCAGCAGCCACCCTGGACTAGCGGGTGTTTACGAGCAGTACTTC. Protein product: CASSHPGLAGVYEQYF.

The chain has TRBV27 and TRBJ2-6; D gene unclear. The CDR3 is 14 amino acids. Trimming pared 5 bases from V and 0 bases from J, leaving 5 bases between. The germline gives CDR1 MNHEY, CDR2 SMNVEV (reference sequence). In DNA form, the CDR3 reads TGTGCCAGCAGTACGGGCTCTGGGGCCAACGTCCTGACTTTC. Protein product: CASSTGSGANVLTF.

The chain recombines TRBV23-1 with TRBJ2-5, with unresolved D. TRBV23-1 is known as an ORF, though its function is uncertain. The CDR3 runs to 16 residues. The V and J ends lost 0 bases and 5 bases respectively, with 16 bases between them. The CDR3 sequence is CASSQSHLRAGETQYF. The DNA of the CDR3 is TGCGCCAGCAGTCAATCTCATCTCCGCGCAGGCGAGACCCAGTACTTC.

The rearrangement links TRBV19 to TRBJ2-1; tentatively, D is TRBD1 (6 bases). Germline-derived CDR1 and CDR2 are LNHDA and SQIVND (reference sequence). Trimming stripped 3 bases from V and 1 base from J, with 10 bases between. CDR3 length: 15 amino acids. Written as DNA, the CDR3 is TGTGCCAGTAGTATGCGGCAGGGGTCCTACAATGAGCAGTTCTTC. Translated: CASSMRQGSYNEQFF. The full variable domain, in which reference TRBV19 and TRBJ2-1 provide the parts outside the CDR3, is DGGITQSPKYLFRKEGQNVTLSCEQNLNHDAMYWYRQDPGQGLRLIYYSQIVNDFQKGDIAEGYSVSREKKESFPLTVTSAQKNPTAFYLCASSMRQGSYNEQFFGPGTRLTVL.

The genes are TRBV9 and TRBJ2-7; 10 nucleotides match TRBD1. There are 14 residues in the CDR3. V lost 4 bases and J lost 6; bases outside the gene matches: 7. Per germline, CDR1 SGDLS and CDR2 YYNGEE. The CDR3, as DNA: TGTGCCAGCAGCCCACGGAGGGACAGGGGCGAGCAGTACTTC. This codes for CASSPRRDRGEQYF.

J is TRBJ1-2 and V is TRBV12-5; D remains ambiguous. The ends were cut back, 7 bases at V and 2 bases at J, with 5 bases in the middle. CDR1 is LGHNT, CDR2 FRNRAP, per germline. The CDR3 loop spans 11 amino acids. The CDR3 loop reads CASEGNYGYTF. DNA of the CDR3: TGTGCTAGTGAAGGAAACTATGGCTACACCTTC. Complete variable domain (other parts from reference TRBV12-5 and TRBJ1-2): DARVTQTPRHKVTEMGQEVTMRCQPILGHNTVFWYRQTMMQGLELLAYFRNRAPLDDSGMPKDRFSAEMPDATLATLKIQPSEPRDSAVYFCASEGNYGYTFGSGTRLTVV.